Reported below is one TCR beta chain. Its antigen is unidentified. These data come from a study of shared clonotypes between healthy human individuals. Study outcomes and limitations: Blood alone was sampled, and tissue repertoires likely differ. Rarefaction exposed incomplete sorted-subset sequencing despite large depth.

CDR3 length equals 14 residues. V dropped 6 bases and J dropped 6 bases, with 18 bases sitting between them. The germline CDR1 and CDR2 sequences are SGHTA and FQGNSA. The method was immunoSEQ multiplex PCR; TCRdb's version includes in-frame clones alone and lacks a portion of them. Here the sample spans about 2 million clones, 85% to 95% being singletons. Donors included only healthy HIV-negative adults lacking recent acute infections or vaccinations. The CD4+ fraction was divided into a CD45RA+ naive subset and a CD45RA-negative memory subset. V is TRBV7-2 and J is TRBJ2-7, with D perhaps matching TRBD1 or TRBD2 (6 bases each). The TCR was taken from a man between 18 and 35 years old in good health. Source material: naive CD4+ T cells sorted from blood. The subset was: CD45RA+ positively selected. The CDR3 DNA reads as TGTGCCAGCAGGGAAGGGGGGAGCCAGGCCGAGCAGTACTTC. Amino acid sequence: CASREGGSQAEQYF.